This entry lists 10 T cell receptor beta chains sequenced from one sample in a study of cytomegalovirus exposure and HLA in healthy donors. It was with 60 Vbeta and 13 Jbeta primers that the PCR ran. TCRdb keeps only in-frame clones here, not all; method: immunoSEQ multiplex PCR. This table holds some 190,000 clones, about 79% found once. Sample: PBMCs. The receptor set was obtained from a man in his late teens or twenties in good health and CMV-seronegative.

This clone was counted only a few times. V gene TRBV28 combines with J gene TRBJ2-3; 8 bases map to TRBD2. The germline V gene encodes CDR1 MDHEN and CDR2 SYDVKM. The CDR3 loop spans 15 amino acids. The trim removed 6 bases at V and 11 bases at J, leaving 16 bases unmatched. Here the CDR3 reads CASRTPLAGRAEQYF. CDR3 DNA: TGTGCCAGCAGAACCCCCTTAGCGGGACGGGCGGAGCAGTATTTT.

The chain is built from TRBV27 and TRBJ2-5; the match to TRBD1 covers 8 bases. V gave up 8 bases and J gave up 9 bases; unmatched junction bases: 17. This CDR3 has 15 residues. The germline V gene encodes CDR1 MNHEY and CDR2 SMNVEV (reference sequence). The CDR3 sequence: CASLPRTGIMGAQYF. In nucleotides, the CDR3 is TGTGCCAGCCTCCCTCGGACAGGGATCATGGGGGCCCAGTACTTC.

The table lists this clone with a few counts. The V gene is TRBV18, the J gene TRBJ2-3, with TRBD1 matching 10 bases. Germline CDR1 reads KGHSH; CDR2 reads LQKENI. The ends lost 2 bases at V and 3 bases at J; junction bases unmatched: 2. The CDR3 spans 15 residues. CDR3 in amino acids: CASSPVDRGTDTQYF. CDR3 bases: TGTGCCAGCTCACCAGTGGACAGGGGGACAGATACGCAGTATTTT.

About this clone: The same CDR3 also results from other DNA sequences found in this sample. This chain connects TRBV10-3 to TRBJ1-1; no clear D gene. Trimming removed 3 bases at V and 0 bases at J, with 5 bases between. Germline assignment: CDR1 ENHRY and CDR2 SYGVKD. The CDR3 covers 13 residues. CDR3 DNA: TGTGCCATCAGTGACTCGGTGAACACTGAAGCTTTCTTT. As protein: CAISDSVNTEAFF.

V is TRBV6-5 and J is TRBJ1-4, with D possibly TRBD1 on 6 matching bases. V lost 6 bases and J lost 0, with 11 bases in between. CDR1 is MNHEY and CDR2 is SVGAGI in the germline V gene. There are 15 residues in the CDR3. In DNA, the CDR3 is TGTGCCAGCAGGCCTGGACAGTCAACTAATGAAAAACTGTTTTTT. Protein sequence: CASRPGQSTNEKLFF.

The chain couples TRBV6-1 to TRBJ2-5; possibly TRBD2 for D (6 bases). The CDR3 totals 13 residues. With 5 bases removed from V and 7 bases from J, the gap between germline ends came to 14 bases. Per germline, CDR1 MNHNS and CDR2 SASEGT. The CDR3 region is CASSQGVGGTQYF. The CDR3 nucleotides read TGTGCCAGCAGTCAAGGGGTGGGAGGGACCCAGTACTTC.

The chain uses TRBV7-9 and TRBJ2-1; 9 nucleotides align to TRBD2. Germline assignment: CDR1 SEHNR and CDR2 FQNEAQ (reference sequence). With V trimmed by 5 bases and J by 11 bases, 13 bases remained unmatched. CDR3 length equals 15 residues. The CDR3 here is CASSPHPPTSGQQFF. CDR3 DNA: TGTGCCAGCAGCCCCCACCCGCCGACTAGCGGCCAGCAGTTCTTC. The whole variable domain, filled in from reference TRBV7-9 and TRBJ2-1, reads DTGVSQNPRHKITKRGQNVTFRCDPISEHNRLYWYRQTLGQGPEFLTYFQNEAQLEKSRLLSDRFSAERPKGSFSTLEIQRTEQGDSAMYLCASSPHPPTSGQQFFGPGTRLTVL.

This clone occurred a few times. The rearrangement uses TRBV6-5 and TRBJ1-1, with TRBD1 as a possible D gene (6 bases). The CDR3 is 14 amino acids. V was clipped by 2 bases and J by 0 bases, with 7 bases between them. From germline, CDR1 is MNHEY and CDR2 SVGAGI. Written as DNA, the CDR3 is TGTGCCAGCAGTTACCAGGGGATGAACACTGAAGCTTTCTTT. It yields the protein CASSYQGMNTEAFF.

In its sample, this clone was seen once. The gene calls are TRBV27 and TRBJ1-6; maybe TRBD1 (6 bases). The V and J ends lost 2 bases and 0 bases respectively, with 20 bases between them. Germline assignment: CDR1 MNHEY and CDR2 SMNVEV (reference sequence). The CDR3 sequence is 20 residues long. Written as DNA, the CDR3 is TGTGCCAGCAGTTTACTAACCCCAGGGGTCGGCAGCTCCTATAATTCACCCCTCCACTTT. Protein product: CASSLLTPGVGSSYNSPLHF.

The chain is built from TRBV18 and TRBJ2-1; 9 bases are shared with TRBD2. The junction had 18 bases not matched to a gene; V was cut back by 2 bases and J by 13 bases. Germline V lookup: CDR1 KGHSH, CDR2 LQKENI. This CDR3 region has 17 residues. CDR3 coding DNA: TGTGCCAGCTCACCAAATTTAAGCGGGGGGACGAATGATAAACAGTTCTTC. Translating it yields CASSPNLSGGTNDKQFF.